A single sample is the source of the 27 T cell receptor beta chains below, sequenced in a study of cytomegalovirus exposure and HLA in healthy donors. Primers included in the PCR were 60 Vbeta and 13 Jbeta primers. This table comes from immunoSEQ multiplex PCR, and its TCRdb copy is limited to in-frame clones, with some not included. The data hold roughly 200,000 clones, with 80% observed a single time. Sequencing input: PBMCs. The receptor set was obtained from a boy aged 5-17 years in good health and CMV-seronegative.

This clone appeared a single time. The chain uses TRBV6-5 and TRBJ1-1; D gene unclear. CDR3 size: 16 residues. V lost 4 bases and J lost 5, with 20 bases in between. Germline V gene data show CDR1 as MNHEY and CDR2 as SVGAGI. The CDR3 nucleotides are TGTGCCAGCAGTTCCGGAGGAAGACTCCCGGGGACTGAAGCTTTCTTT. It translates to CASSSGGRLPGTEAFF.

The rearrangement uses TRBV13 and TRBJ1-1; D perhaps matches TRBD1 (5 bases). V was cut by 3 bases and J by 1 base, with 12 bases left in between. Germline V CDR1 and CDR2: PRHDT, FYEKMQ (reference sequence). The CDR3 totals 15 residues. CDR3 nucleotide sequence: TGTGCCAGCAGCTTCGTCGGGGGATGGAACACTGAAGCTTTCTTT. This codes for CASSFVGGWNTEAFF.

The V call is TRBV19, the J call TRBJ1-4; D is unclear. Germline CDR1 LNHDA, CDR2 SQIVND (reference sequence). CDR3 length: 15 residues. The ends were cut back, 0 bases at V and 5 bases at J, with 10 bases in the middle. CDR3 in amino acids: CASSIDTGGNEKLFF. The CDR3 DNA follows: TGTGCCAGTAGTATAGACACGGGTGGGAATGAAAAACTGTTTTTT.

This chain joins TRBV4-1 and TRBJ2-3; D remains ambiguous. Germline CDR1 MGHRA, CDR2 YSYEKL. The ends were cut back, 2 bases at V and 6 bases at J, with 6 bases in the middle. This CDR3 region has 12 residues. This CDR3 reads CASSQTEDTQYF. Here the CDR3 DNA reads TGCGCCAGCAGCCAAACGGAGGATACGCAGTATTTT.

Points on this clone: This sample also contains other DNA sequences that code for the same CDR3. V usage is TRBV18 and J usage is TRBJ1-2; 8 bases fit TRBD1. CDR3 length equals 14 residues. Trimming removed 1 base from V and 10 bases from J; junction bases left unmatched: 8. CDR1 and CDR2 from the germline V gene are KGHSH and LQKENI. The chain's CDR3 is CASSPQQDRADYTF. CDR3 coding DNA: TGTGCCAGCTCACCACAACAGGACAGGGCAGACTACACCTTC.

The rearrangement links TRBV29-1 to TRBJ1-3; D ambiguous. Between the trimmed V and J ends, which lost 0 bases and 2 bases, there was a span of 14 bases. Germline V gene lookup returns CDR1 SQVTM and CDR2 ANQGSEA. The CDR3 length is 16 residues. CDR3 sequence reads: CSVEDRSGYPGNTIYF. The CDR3 nucleotides are TGCAGCGTTGAAGATCGGTCTGGTTACCCTGGAAACACCATATATTTT.

The chain uses TRBV29-1 and TRBJ1-2, with a weak D call TRBD1 (5 bases). Germline V gives CDR1 SQVTM, CDR2 ANQGSEA. This CDR3 comprises 13 residues. Trimming left V 8 bases short and J 8 bases short, with 21 bases between. The chain's CDR3 is CSTNVGQGGGYTF. The CDR3 DNA follows: TGCAGCACAAACGTCGGGCAGGGAGGCGGCTACACCTTC.

This chain uses TRBV29-1 with TRBJ2-6; D is perhaps TRBD1 (6 bases). V was cut by 6 bases and J by 4 bases, with 25 bases left in between. The germline V gene has CDR1 SQVTM and CDR2 ANQGSEA. The CDR3 runs to 18 residues. CDR3 protein: CSVVIVKGDLSGANVLTF. In DNA form, the CDR3 reads TGCAGCGTCGTCATTGTAAAGGGGGACCTGAGCGGGGCCAACGTCCTGACTTTC.

The chain uses TRBV19 and TRBJ1-5; 8 bases match TRBD1. The J segment lost 2 bases and the V segment lost 7 bases, leaving 7 bases of the junction unmatched. Germline V lookup: CDR1 LNHDA, CDR2 SQIVND (reference sequence). This CDR3 comprises 15 residues. The CDR3 bases are TGTGCCAGTAACCCGGACAGGGCCGGCAATCAGCCCCAGCATTTT. It codes for CASNPDRAGNQPQHF.

This chain uses TRBV30 with TRBJ2-7; D is perhaps TRBD2 (5 bases). V lost 2 bases to trimming and J lost 2 bases, with 19 bases between them. The V gene's germline CDR1 is GTSNPN and CDR2 SVGIG (reference sequence). The CDR3 runs 16 residues. The CDR3 reads CAWSPFPGGRAYEQYF. In nucleotides, the CDR3 is TGTGCCTGGAGTCCATTCCCAGGAGGCCGAGCCTACGAGCAGTACTTC. The full variable domain, completed using reference TRBV30 and TRBJ2-7, is SQTIHQWPATLVQPVGSPLSLECTVEGTSNPNLYWYRQAAGRGLQLLFYSVGIGQISSEVPQNLSASRPQDRQFILSSKKLLLSDSGFYLCAWSPFPGGRAYEQYFGPGTRLTVT.

The chain carries TRBV5-1 and TRBJ1-5; 9 nucleotides agree with TRBD1. Germline assignment: CDR1 SGHRS and CDR2 YFSETQ. The CDR3 loop spans 16 amino acids. V gave up 4 bases and J gave up 1 base; unmatched junction bases: 6. DNA of the CDR3: TGCGCCAGCAGCCCGGGACAGGGTATCAGCAATCAGCCCCAGCATTTT. This translates into CASSPGQGISNQPQHF.

The J gene is TRBJ1-4, the V gene TRBV6-6; D gene ambiguous. Trimming took off 1 base at V and 8 bases at J, with 8 bases between the two ends. This CDR3 has 13 residues. Germline CDR1 reads MNHNY; CDR2 reads SVGAGI (reference sequence). The CDR3 sequence: CASSYYPSEKLFF. The DNA of the CDR3 is TGTGCCAGCAGTTACTATCCTAGCGAAAAACTGTTTTTT.

V and J are TRBV4-1 and TRBJ1-2; no reliable D call. The CDR3 runs 14 residues. The V gene's germline CDR1 is MGHRA and CDR2 YSYEKL. Trimming took off 0 bases at V and 3 bases at J, with 8 bases between the two ends. The CDR3 spells CASSQDEEYYGYTF. DNA for the CDR3: TGCGCCAGCAGCCAAGATGAGGAGTACTATGGCTACACCTTC.

The J gene is TRBJ1-6, the V gene TRBV4-1, with D possibly matching TRBD1 (6 bases). From germline, CDR1 is MGHRA and CDR2 YSYEKL. V gave up 5 bases and J gave up 0 bases, with 17 bases separating them. The CDR3 loop spans 18 amino acids. The CDR3 reads CASSYGQRGSSYNSPLHF. The CDR3 DNA follows: TGCGCCAGCAGCTACGGACAGAGAGGAAGCTCCTATAATTCACCCCTCCACTTT.

The chain links TRBV6-1 to TRBJ1-2; D is perhaps TRBD1 (6 bases). The germline V gene has CDR1 MNHNS and CDR2 SASEGT. This CDR3 contains 16 residues. Trimming left V 1 base short and J 3 bases short, with 15 bases between. CDR3 DNA: TGTGCCAGCAGTGAAGAAGGCAGGGGAGCTTACTATGGCTACACCTTC. Translated, it gives CASSEEGRGAYYGYTF.

This chain connects TRBV5-6 to TRBJ2-7; the match to TRBD2 covers 10 bases. CDR1 and CDR2 (germline): SGHDT, YYEEEE. This CDR3 region has 19 residues. Trimming cost V 0 bases and J 5 bases; bases outside gene matches: 17. The DNA for the CDR3 is TGTGCCAGCAGCTTGGGGTCGATAGCGGGGGGTCCCTATTCGCACGAGCAGTACTTC. The encoded protein is CASSLGSIAGGPYSHEQYF.

This rearrangement joins TRBV7-2 to TRBJ1-1; D is perhaps TRBD1 (5 bases). The CDR3 is 12 residues long. The V and J ends lost 6 bases and 9 bases respectively, with 14 bases between them. Germline V lookup: CDR1 SGHTA, CDR2 FQGNSA. The CDR3 coding sequence is TGTGCCAGCAGTTGGATGACAGATAAAGCTTTCTTT. Residues: CASSWMTDKAFF.

The chain uses TRBV5-1 and TRBJ1-3; TRBD1 is a possible D gene (6 bases). The CDR3 is made up of 15 amino acids. CDR1 SGHRS and CDR2 YFSETQ come from the germline V gene. The V end lost 4 bases, the J end lost 4 bases, and 15 bases lay between the germline ends. CDR3 DNA: TGCGCCAGCAGCCCCGCACAGGGTTCGGGAAACACCATATATTTT. This encodes CASSPAQGSGNTIYF.

This chain links TRBV9 with TRBJ2-1, with TRBD2 identical over 8 bases. V was pared by 3 bases and J by 7 bases, with 9 bases of the junction left unmatched. Germline lookup yields CDR1 SGDLS and CDR2 YYNGEE. The CDR3 runs to 15 residues. Written as DNA, the CDR3 is TGTGCCAGCAGCGGACTCCTCGGGGGGGCTAATGAGCAGTTCTTC. Amino acids: CASSGLLGGANEQFF.

V gene TRBV27 combines with J gene TRBJ1-1; 9 nucleotides agree with TRBD1. CDR1 is MNHEY and CDR2 is SMNVEV in the germline V gene (reference sequence). The CDR3 length is 16 residues. V lost 8 bases and J lost 0; bases outside the gene matches: 10. CDR3 sequence: CASSHTGGPMNTEAFF. The CDR3 nucleotides read TGTGCCAGCTCCCATACAGGGGGCCCCATGAACACTGAAGCTTTCTTT.

The rearrangement joins TRBV7-9 to TRBJ2-1; D is perhaps TRBD2 (7 bases). This CDR3 is built from 16 residues. CDR1 SEHNR and CDR2 FQNEAQ come from the germline V gene (reference sequence). V was shortened by 8 bases and J by 1 base, with 18 bases between the two germline ends. The CDR3: CASLEGGQRSYNEQFF. The DNA for the CDR3 is TGTGCCAGCCTCGAGGGGGGGCAAAGGTCCTACAATGAGCAGTTCTTC.

This chain joins TRBV7-9 and TRBJ1-1; no reliable D call. There are 11 residues in the CDR3. V was trimmed by 5 bases and J by 7 bases, leaving 8 bases between them. Per germline, CDR1 SEHNR and CDR2 FQNEAQ (reference sequence). The CDR3: CASSAGLEAFF. DNA for the CDR3: TGTGCCAGCAGCGCGGGCCTTGAAGCTTTCTTT.

CDR3 DNA: TGTGCCACAGAGCGGGGGGATACGCAGTATTTT. Protein: CATERGDTQYF. The chain couples TRBV15 to TRBJ2-3, with 8 bases lining up with TRBD2. The CDR3 is made up of 11 amino acids. From germline, CDR1 is LNHNV and CDR2 YYDKDF (reference sequence). The ends lost 9 bases at V and 6 bases at J; junction bases unmatched: 2.

The chain carries TRBV7-2 and TRBJ2-7; 9 nucleotides align to TRBD1. Germline V gives CDR1 SGHTA, CDR2 FQGNSA. Trimming removed 3 bases from V and 2 bases from J; junction bases left unmatched: 5. The CDR3 is 15 amino acids. Written as DNA, the CDR3 is TGTGCCAGCAGCTTCCCGGGACAGGGCACCTACGAGCAGTACTTC. Its translation: CASSFPGQGTYEQYF.

The V gene is TRBV27, the J gene TRBJ2-2; 11 nucleotides align to TRBD2. Germline CDR1 reads MNHEY; CDR2 reads SMNVEV (reference sequence). The trim removed 4 bases at V and 5 bases at J, leaving 3 bases unmatched. This CDR3 is built from 15 residues. The CDR3 nucleotides read TGTGCCAGCAGTTCCTGGACTAGCGGGACCGGGGAGCTGTTTTTT. Its protein is CASSSWTSGTGELFF.

The chain combines TRBV19 with TRBJ2-3; D unclear. With 8 bases removed from V and 5 bases from J, the gap between germline ends came to 8 bases. Germline lookup yields CDR1 LNHDA and CDR2 SQIVND (reference sequence). CDR3 length equals 11 residues. The CDR3 DNA reads TGTGCCAGTGAGACGGGAGATACGCAGTATTTT. It encodes CASETGDTQYF.

The chain has TRBV19 and TRBJ1-5, with 7 bases identical to TRBD1. The ends lost 6 bases at V and 6 bases at J; junction bases unmatched: 5. Germline V lookup: CDR1 LNHDA, CDR2 SQIVND (reference sequence). This CDR3 has 13 residues. The CDR3 DNA reads as TGTGCCAGTAGCCCAGAGGGGGCTCAGCCCCAGCATTTT. This gives the protein CASSPEGAQPQHF.